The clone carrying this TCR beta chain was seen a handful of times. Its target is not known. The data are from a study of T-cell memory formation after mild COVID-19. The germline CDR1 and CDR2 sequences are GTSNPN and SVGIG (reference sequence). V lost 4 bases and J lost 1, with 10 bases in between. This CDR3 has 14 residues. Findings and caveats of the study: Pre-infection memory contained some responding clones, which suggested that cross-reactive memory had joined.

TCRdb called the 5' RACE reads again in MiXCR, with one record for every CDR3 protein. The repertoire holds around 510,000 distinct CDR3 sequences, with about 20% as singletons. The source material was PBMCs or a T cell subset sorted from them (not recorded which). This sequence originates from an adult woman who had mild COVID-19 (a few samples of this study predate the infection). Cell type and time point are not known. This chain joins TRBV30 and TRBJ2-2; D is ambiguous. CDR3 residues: CAWTRIGNTGELFF. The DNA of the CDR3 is TGTGCCTGGACTAGAATTGGGAACACCGGGGAGCTGTTTTTT.